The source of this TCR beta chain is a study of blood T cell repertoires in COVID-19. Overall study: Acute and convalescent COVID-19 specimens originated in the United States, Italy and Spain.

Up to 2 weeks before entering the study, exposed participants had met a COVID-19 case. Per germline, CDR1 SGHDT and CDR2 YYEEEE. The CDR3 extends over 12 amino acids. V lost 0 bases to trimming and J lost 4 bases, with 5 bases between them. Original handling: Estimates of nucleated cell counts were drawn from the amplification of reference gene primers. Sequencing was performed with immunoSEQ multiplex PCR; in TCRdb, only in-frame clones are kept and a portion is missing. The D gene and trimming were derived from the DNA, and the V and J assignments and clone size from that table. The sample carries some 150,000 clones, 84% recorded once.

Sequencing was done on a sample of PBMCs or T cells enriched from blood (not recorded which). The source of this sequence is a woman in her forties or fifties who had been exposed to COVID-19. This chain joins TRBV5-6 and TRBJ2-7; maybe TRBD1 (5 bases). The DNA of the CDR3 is TGTGCCAGCAGCTTGGGACAGTACGAGCAGTACTTC. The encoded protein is CASSLGQYEQYF.